The 24 T cell receptor beta chains below all came from one sample that was sequenced in a study of OX40 agonist ivuxolimab in advanced cancers. Only in-frame clones appear in the TCRdb table, and some are missing; sequencing was by immunoSEQ multiplex PCR. Of tens of thousands of clones detected, about 89% appear once; the ten largest clones hold about 0.31%. The source material was CD4+ or CD8+ T cells sorted from blood, sampled in a trial of the OX40 agonist ivuxolimab. These receptors all stem from an adult with an advanced solid tumor such as melanoma, head and neck, liver or kidney cancer.

V usage is TRBV6-1 and J usage is TRBJ2-3; a weak D match, TRBD2 (6 bases). This CDR3 has 12 residues. CDR1 MNHNS and CDR2 SASEGT come from the germline V gene. Between the trimmed V and J ends, which lost 9 bases and 6 bases, there was a span of 13 bases. Here the CDR3 reads CASGDWEDTQYF. CDR3 nucleotides: TGTGCCAGTGGGGACTGGGAGGATACGCAGTATTTT.

The chain links TRBV18 to TRBJ2-1; weak D call: TRBD2 (6 bases). CDR1 and CDR2 from the germline V gene are KGHSH and LQKENI. CDR3 size: 14 residues. V was cut by 3 bases and J by 5 bases, with 11 bases left in between. In nucleotides, the CDR3 is TGTGCCAGCTCACCTATGGAGGGGAACAATGAGCAGTTCTTC. The encoded protein is CASSPMEGNNEQFF.

The genes are TRBV2 and TRBJ2-1, with no clear D. V lost 3 bases, J lost 4 bases, and 19 bases lay in between. The length of the CDR3 is 17 residues. Germline loops: CDR1 SNHLY, CDR2 FYNNEI. The chain's CDR3 is CASSEPLLPPVYNEQFF. DNA of the CDR3: TGTGCCAGCAGTGAGCCGTTACTACCGCCGGTTTACAATGAGCAGTTCTTC. The full variable domain, rest sourced from reference TRBV2 and TRBJ2-1, is EPEVTQTPSHQVTQMGQEVILRCVPISNHLYFYWYRQILGQKVEFLVSFYNNEISEKSEIFDDQFSVERPDGSNFTLKIRSTKLEDSAMYFCASSEPLLPPVYNEQFFGPGTRLTVL.

V and J are TRBV27 and TRBJ2-7; D possibly corresponds to TRBD2 (6 bases). The CDR3 spans 15 residues. Germline CDR1 is MNHEY and CDR2 is SMNVEV (reference sequence). The germline V and J ends were trimmed by 5 bases and 3 bases, with 17 bases remaining between them. The CDR3 sequence is CASSNPGTLLYEQYF. CDR3 bases: TGTGCCAGCAGTAATCCCGGGACTTTGCTCTACGAGCAGTACTTC.

The chain employs TRBV28 and TRBJ2-2, with TRBD1 matching over 7 bases. Germline loops: CDR1 MDHEN, CDR2 SYDVKM. CDR3 length: 18 residues. V lost 4 bases and J lost 5; bases outside the gene matches: 16. CDR3 sequence: CASSSYTPTTGNTGELFF. CDR3 in DNA: TGTGCCAGCAGTTCCTACACCCCCACGACAGGGAATACCGGGGAGCTGTTTTTT.

This sequence joins TRBV27 and TRBJ2-1; unclear D gene. Between the trimmed V and J ends, which lost 1 base and 2 bases, there was a span of 18 bases. CDR3 length: 18 residues. Germline V lookup: CDR1 MNHEY, CDR2 SMNVEV (reference sequence). The DNA for the CDR3 is TGTGCCAGCAGTTTATATAGCCTGGCGGCGCACACCTACAATGAGCAGTTCTTC. Translated: CASSLYSLAAHTYNEQFF.

The V and J genes are TRBV5-1 and TRBJ2-1, with D possibly being TRBD1 or TRBD2 (6 bases each). The germline V gene encodes CDR1 SGHRS and CDR2 YFSETQ. V lost 0 bases and J lost 8, with 15 bases in between. CDR3 length equals 15 residues. Here the CDR3 DNA reads TGCGCCAGCAGCTTGGAGGGGGGTCGGATCGATGAGCAGTTCTTC. Translating gives CASSLEGGRIDEQFF.

This chain links TRBV18 with TRBJ2-5, with TRBD1 matching 9 bases. CDR3 size: 15 residues. Looked up from germline, CDR1 is KGHSH and CDR2 is LQKENI. Trimming at V came to 4 bases and at J to 2 bases, leaving 5 bases not matched to a gene. The CDR3 DNA reads TGTGCCAGCTCACAATTCGGACAGGGGCAAGAGACCCAGTACTTC. It encodes CASSQFGQGQETQYF.

The V and J genes are TRBV5-1 and TRBJ2-1; possible D gene TRBD1, 5 bases. V lost 0 bases and J 8 bases, leaving 15 bases between the germline ends. Germline CDR1 and CDR2: SGHRS and YFSETQ. The CDR3 contains 15 residues. CDR3 in amino acids: CASSLARERFDEQFF. In DNA, the CDR3 is TGCGCCAGCAGCTTGGCCAGGGAAAGATTCGATGAGCAGTTCTTC.

V and J are TRBV27 and TRBJ2-3; D is possibly TRBD1 or TRBD2 (5 bases each). Germline CDR1 and CDR2: MNHEY and SMNVEV (reference sequence). This CDR3 spans 16 amino acids. Deletions cut 3 bases from V and 2 bases from J, with 15 bases between. DNA of the CDR3: TGTGCCAGCAGTTTCCGGGGCCCGGAGATCACAGATACGCAGTATTTT. It yields the protein CASSFRGPEITDTQYF.

This chain uses TRBV28 with TRBJ2-3, with TRBD2 matching over 11 bases. J gave up 2 bases and V 5 bases, and 6 bases lay outside the gene matches. The germline V gene has CDR1 MDHEN and CDR2 SYDVKM. This CDR3 has 16 residues. The CDR3 DNA follows: TGTGCCAGCAGTCCCCAGACTAGCGGGACCACAGATACGCAGTATTTT. It specifies CASSPQTSGTTDTQYF.

The chain has TRBV28 and TRBJ2-7, with 9 bases aligning to TRBD1. CDR1 is MDHEN, CDR2 SYDVKM, per germline. This CDR3 region has 15 residues. V shed 2 bases and J 2 bases; nucleotides not matched to a gene: 4. The CDR3 region has the DNA TGTGCCAGCAGTTTACCGGGACAGGGCCCCTACGAGCAGTACTTC. Translation gives CASSLPGQGPYEQYF.

The chain combines TRBV5-6 with TRBJ2-7; TRBD2 matches 8 bases. This CDR3 is built from 16 residues. The V gene end was trimmed by 3 bases and the J gene end by 4 bases; junction bases not matched to a gene: 12. Germline loops: CDR1 SGHDT, CDR2 YYEEEE. The CDR3 sequence is CASSSAFRGGPYEQYF. The CDR3 nucleotides are TGTGCCAGCAGCTCGGCCTTCCGGGGGGGCCCATACGAGCAGTACTTC.

This clone appeared a few times. The V call is TRBV9, the J call TRBJ2-3; TRBD1 or TRBD2 may be the D gene (5 bases each). Germline loops: CDR1 SGDLS, CDR2 YYNGEE. Trimming took 0 bases from V and 3 from J, leaving 5 bases between them. The CDR3 extends over 13 amino acids. The CDR3: CASSVGGTDTQYF. CDR3 DNA sequence: TGTGCCAGCAGCGTAGGGGGGACAGATACGCAGTATTTT.

V is TRBV18 and J is TRBJ1-1, with TRBD1 as a possible D gene (5 bases). The CDR3 runs to 14 residues. Deletions cut 2 bases from V and 4 bases from J, with 11 bases between. CDR1 is KGHSH and CDR2 is LQKENI in the germline V gene. The CDR3 spells CASSPRGEATEAFF. The CDR3, as DNA: TGTGCCAGCTCACCAAGGGGAGAGGCCACTGAAGCTTTCTTT.

V is TRBV6-5 and J is TRBJ1-2; D remains ambiguous. This CDR3 spans 12 amino acids. Germline V lookup: CDR1 MNHEY, CDR2 SVGAGI. V was pared by 4 bases and J by 4 bases, with 7 bases between. Here the CDR3 DNA reads TGTGCCAGCAGTTCGACGGGCTATGGCTACACCTTC. It is translated as CASSSTGYGYTF.

This chain connects TRBV9 to TRBJ2-2; 7 bases match TRBD2. V lost 3 bases and J lost 3; bases outside the gene matches: 5. The CDR3 length is 15 residues. CDR1 SGDLS and CDR2 YYNGEE come from the germline V gene. CDR3 residues: CASSGGGSYTGELFF. CDR3 DNA: TGTGCCAGCAGCGGGGGCGGGAGTTACACCGGGGAGCTGTTTTTT.

The J gene is TRBJ1-5, the V gene TRBV28; 8 nucleotides align to TRBD1. The germline gives CDR1 MDHEN, CDR2 SYDVKM. The CDR3 is made up of 15 amino acids. V trimming: 4 bases; J trimming: 5 bases; junction bases outside the gene matches: 7. CDR3: CASSSQGGVDQPQHF. DNA for the CDR3: TGTGCCAGCAGTTCACAGGGGGGGGTAGATCAGCCCCAGCATTTT.

The chain recombines TRBV6-5 with TRBJ1-2; TRBD1 aligns across 12 bases. The CDR3 totals 15 residues. V shed 4 bases, J shed 8 bases, and the junction held 8 bases outside the gene matches. CDR1 and CDR2 from the germline V gene are MNHEY and SVGAGI. CDR3 in DNA: TGTGCCAGCAGTTCAACGGGACAGGGGGCGCAGGGCTACACCTTC. Translated: CASSSTGQGAQGYTF.

This clone was seen a few times. V and J are TRBV15 and TRBJ2-7; 7 bases fit TRBD1. Germline assignment: CDR1 LNHNV and CDR2 YYDKDF (reference sequence). The CDR3 has 14 residues. The trim removed 4 bases at V and 2 bases at J, leaving 5 bases unmatched. CDR3 bases: TGTGCCACCAGCAAAGACAGGGCCACCTACGAGCAGTACTTC. Protein: CATSKDRATYEQYF.

The chain employs TRBV12-5 and TRBJ2-5; D may be TRBD2 (6 bases). CDR1 is LGHNT and CDR2 is FRNRAP in the germline V gene. The CDR3 has 16 amino acids. V was pared by 0 bases and J by 5 bases, with 16 bases between. This CDR3 reads CASGLVLGGVRETQYF. In nucleotides, the CDR3 is TGTGCTAGTGGTTTGGTACTGGGGGGAGTGAGGGAGACCCAGTACTTC.

The V call is TRBV19, the J call TRBJ2-7, with TRBD2 matching 10 bases. The V segment lost 3 bases and the J segment 3 bases; nucleotides outside the gene matches: 5. Per germline, CDR1 LNHDA and CDR2 SQIVND (reference sequence). CDR3 length: 15 amino acids. The CDR3 DNA follows: TGTGCCAGTAGTATTCTTTCTAGCGGGAGCTACGAGCAGTACTTC. It yields the protein CASSILSSGSYEQYF.

The chain joins TRBV10-1 to TRBJ2-1; weak D call: TRBD2 (7 bases). The V gene lost 7 bases and the J gene lost 8 bases, with 21 bases spanning the gap. This CDR3 has 15 residues. Germline V CDR1 and CDR2: WNHNN, SYGVQD (reference sequence). In DNA form, the CDR3 reads TGCGCCAGCACTCAAGGTCCGGGGGGCTTGGATGAGCAGTTCTTC. Translating gives CASTQGPGGLDEQFF.

This clone was detected only a few times. The chain couples TRBV6-4 to TRBJ1-5; D call uncertain. Germline loops: CDR1 MRHNA, CDR2 SNTAGT. CDR3 length: 12 amino acids. V gave up 6 bases and J gave up 5 bases, with 8 bases separating them. CDR3 sequence reads: CASRGRYQPQHF. DNA of the CDR3: TGTGCCAGCAGGGGTAGGTATCAGCCCCAGCATTTT.